These 10 T cell receptor beta chains originate from one sample sequenced in a study of human T cells and chemical hapten exposure. A single record per CDR3 protein comes from TCRdb applying MiXCR to the RACE reads. Altogether around 120,000 distinct CDR3 sequences are present, 11% being singletons, with the ten largest covering around 3.6%. Regarding time point: patch test 1, 2 weeks after DPC sensitization. Specified treatment: therapeutic diphenylcyclopropenone sensitization with weekly scalp DPC. Sequencing used whole blood, obtained in connection with sensitization to the hapten diphenylcyclopropenone (DPC). The receptors shown here come from a woman between 35 and 50 years old with alopecia areata. Some clones in this sample may be carry-over from other donors' samples.

In this sample, this clonotype turned up a few times. The chain couples TRBV7-2 to TRBJ2-2; D gene ambiguous. The germline V and J ends were trimmed by 6 bases and 7 bases, with 18 bases remaining between them. The CDR3 is 15 residues long. Germline CDR1 SGHTA, CDR2 FQGNSA. The CDR3 is CASSSVWSQGGELFF. CDR3 sequence (DNA): TGTGCCAGCAGTTCCGTTTGGAGTCAAGGCGGGGAGCTGTTTTTT.

The CDR3 region is CASYFPSASYEQYF. The CDR3 nucleotides read TGTGCCAGCTATTTCCCTAGTGCCTCCTACGAGCAGTACTTC. The chain carries TRBV2 and TRBJ2-7; D unclear. Trimming took 8 bases from V and 0 from J, leaving 14 bases between them. The CDR3 is 14 residues long. Looked up from germline, CDR1 is SNHLY and CDR2 is FYNNEI.

This clonotype was observed many times. V and J are TRBV7-9 and TRBJ1-5, with a possible D match to TRBD1 (5 bases). CDR3 length: 14 amino acids. The V gene lost 4 bases and the J gene lost 0 bases, with 7 bases spanning the gap. Germline values: CDR1 SEHNR, CDR2 FQNEAQ (reference sequence). The CDR3 sequence is CASSSDSSNQPQHF. The CDR3 coding sequence is TGTGCCAGCAGCTCAGACAGTAGCAATCAGCCCCAGCATTTT.

There are many counts of this clonotype. This chain joins TRBV27 and TRBJ2-4; the match to TRBD2 covers 12 bases. Losses at the gene ends were 5 bases for V and 7 bases for J; bases not matched to a gene: 12. The CDR3 contains 17 residues. Germline V gene sequence: CDR1 MNHEY, CDR2 SMNVEV (reference sequence). The CDR3 is CASSHRLAGERRNIQYF. The CDR3 nucleotides read TGTGCCAGCAGTCATCGACTAGCGGGGGAAAGAAGGAACATTCAGTACTTC.

There are a few counts of this clonotype. J is TRBJ2-3 and V is TRBV6-6; D might be TRBD1 or TRBD2, each matching 5 bases. Between the trimmed V and J ends, which lost 2 bases and 6 bases, there was a span of 24 bases. Per the germline V gene, CDR1 is MNHNY and CDR2 is SVGAGI (reference sequence). CDR3 size: 18 residues. The CDR3 nucleotides are TGTGCCAGCAGTTACCCCGTGGGGCTAGCAAGAATACCGGATACGCAGTATTTT. Translating it yields CASSYPVGLARIPDTQYF.

This clonotype was seen a handful of times. In DNA, the CDR3 is TGTGCCAGCAGCAACGGACTAGCGGGGAACTACAATGAGCAGTTCTTC. This translates into CASSNGLAGNYNEQFF. J is TRBJ2-1 and V is TRBV11-2; 12 positions agree with TRBD2. Per germline, CDR1 SGHAT and CDR2 FQNNGV. This CDR3 is 16 amino acids long. V was pared by 5 bases and J by 3 bases, with 5 bases of the junction left unmatched.

The CDR3 spells CASSQGARTPNEQFF. CDR3 DNA sequence: TGTGCCAGCAGCCAAGGGGCTAGAACCCCTAATGAGCAGTTCTTC. This chain links TRBV4-2 with TRBJ2-1; the D is unclear. Trimming took off 1 base at V and 7 bases at J, with 14 bases between the two ends. Germline lookup yields CDR1 LGHNA and CDR2 YNFKEQ. CDR3 length: 15 amino acids.

The chain is built from TRBV2 and TRBJ2-1; D call uncertain. Trimming pared 2 bases from V and 0 bases from J, leaving 14 bases between. Germline CDR1 SNHLY, CDR2 FYNNEI. The CDR3 spans 17 residues. The CDR3: CASSELRQTSSYNEQFF. DNA for the CDR3: TGTGCCAGCAGTGAATTGAGGCAGACGAGCTCCTACAATGAGCAGTTCTTC. Full variable domain (outside the CDR3, taken from reference TRBV2 and TRBJ2-1): EPEVTQTPSHQVTQMGQEVILRCVPISNHLYFYWYRQILGQKVEFLVSFYNNEISEKSEIFDDQFSVERPDGSNFTLKIRSTKLEDSAMYFCASSELRQTSSYNEQFFGPGTRLTVL.

This chain connects TRBV3-1 to TRBJ1-2; D uncertain. The germline V gene has CDR1 LGHDT and CDR2 YNNKEL (reference sequence). The CDR3 loop spans 14 amino acids. Trimming took 0 bases from V and 3 from J, leaving 8 bases between them. This CDR3 reads CASSQDFADYGYTF. The CDR3 coding sequence is TGTGCCAGCAGCCAAGATTTTGCGGACTATGGCTACACCTTC.

The chain has TRBV9 and TRBJ2-2, with D tentatively TRBD2 (6 bases). V was cut by 0 bases and J by 5 bases, with 14 bases left in between. Germline CDR1 and CDR2: SGDLS and YYNGEE. The CDR3 is 16 residues long. The CDR3 protein is CASSVDPGVRTGELFF. In DNA, the CDR3 is TGTGCCAGCAGCGTAGACCCGGGAGTTCGTACCGGGGAGCTGTTTTTT.